The 21 T cell receptor beta chains reported below all come from one sample, sequenced in a study of shared clonotypes between healthy human individuals. TCRdb's table, derived via immunoSEQ multiplex PCR, lists solely in-frame clones and lacks some. Counted here are 700,000 or so clones, around 72% occurring once; the ten biggest clones make up under 2%. The specimen sequenced was memory CD4+ T cells sorted from blood. Indicated subset: CD45RA-negative fraction. The source of these receptors is a woman in her 30s in good health.

The chain uses TRBV5-1 and TRBJ1-2; D is ambiguous. Germline CDR1 and CDR2: SGHRS and YFSETQ. Trimming cost V 0 bases and J 3 bases, with 9 bases left between them. This CDR3 comprises 14 residues. CDR3 loop: CASSLEAQYYGYTF. The CDR3 DNA follows: TGCGCCAGCAGCTTGGAGGCACAGTACTATGGCTACACCTTC.

This clone is a singleton in its sample. The chain recombines TRBV15 with TRBJ2-7; TRBD1 agrees at 8 bases. This CDR3 has 17 amino acids. V was pared by 0 bases and J by 2 bases, with 9 bases of the junction left unmatched. CDR1 is LNHNV, CDR2 YYDKDF, per germline (reference sequence). CDR3 nucleotide sequence: TGTGCCACCAGCAGAGACCTAGCGACAGGGGATACCTACGAGCAGTACTTC. Amino acid sequence: CATSRDLATGDTYEQYF.

The chain joins TRBV7-9 to TRBJ2-1; the D is unclear. CDR3 length: 14 residues. Germline CDR1 reads SEHNR; CDR2 reads FQNEAQ (reference sequence). The ends were cut back, 5 bases at V and 0 bases at J, with 8 bases in the middle. CDR3 DNA: TGTGCCAGCAGCGGGATGAGCTCCTACAATGAGCAGTTCTTC. Amino acids: CASSGMSSYNEQFF.

The CDR3 region has the DNA TGTGCCAGCAGCGTAGCACTAGGACAGAGCTCCTACGAGCAGTACTTC. It yields the protein CASSVALGQSSYEQYF. The J gene is TRBJ2-7, the V gene TRBV9; a weak D match, TRBD1 (6 bases). Germline CDR1 SGDLS, CDR2 YYNGEE. V dropped 0 bases and J dropped 0 bases, with 13 bases sitting between them. This CDR3 spans 16 amino acids.

This clone was detected only a few times. The rearrangement links TRBV10-3 to TRBJ1-1, with D hard to call. This CDR3 has 14 amino acids. V was cut by 6 bases and J by 0 bases, with 11 bases left in between. CDR1 and CDR2 (germline): ENHRY, SYGVKD. CDR3 residues: CAISQGNMNTEAFF. The CDR3 DNA sequence: TGTGCCATCAGCCAAGGAAACATGAACACTGAAGCTTTCTTT.

Regarding this clone: Other nucleotide sequences from this sample produce the same CDR3. The chain is built from TRBV25-1 and TRBJ2-1, with 10 bases matching TRBD2. The CDR3 extends over 15 amino acids. The trim removed 1 base at V and 5 bases at J, leaving 2 bases unmatched. The germline gives CDR1 MGHDK, CDR2 SYGVNS. The CDR3 DNA reads TGTGCCAGCAGTGAATCCCTAGCGGGAGACAATGAGCAGTTCTTC. Translating it yields CASSESLAGDNEQFF.

CDR3 loop: CASSYSDINQPQHF. Here the CDR3 DNA reads TGTGCCAGCAGCTATTCGGACATAAATCAGCCCCAGCATTTT. The chain links TRBV7-9 to TRBJ1-5, with D perhaps TRBD1 (5 bases). Trimming took 4 bases from V and 4 from J, leaving 11 bases between them. Germline CDR1 SEHNR, CDR2 FQNEAQ (reference sequence). The CDR3 extends over 14 amino acids.

The chain has TRBV29-1 and TRBJ2-5; weak D call: TRBD1 (6 bases). V lost 4 bases and J lost 9, with 9 bases in between. The CDR3 runs to 10 residues. Germline values: CDR1 SQVTM, CDR2 ANQGSEA. DNA of the CDR3: TGCAGCGTTGGTAACAGGGCCCAGTACTTC. Residues: CSVGNRAQYF.

This clone was seen more than once but under ten times. The chain recombines TRBV5-6 with TRBJ1-1, with 8 bases identical to TRBD1. The germline V gene encodes CDR1 SGHDT and CDR2 YYEEEE. Trimming cost V 3 bases and J 4 bases; bases outside gene matches: 2. There are 13 residues in the CDR3. The CDR3, as DNA: TGTGCCAGCAGCTCAACAGGGGGCACTGAAGCTTTCTTT. It yields the protein CASSSTGGTEAFF.

The rearrangement uses TRBV30 and TRBJ2-7; D may correspond to TRBD1 or TRBD2 (5 bases each). The V and J ends lost 4 bases and 3 bases respectively, with 22 bases between them. Per the germline V gene, CDR1 is GTSNPN and CDR2 is SVGIG (reference sequence). The CDR3 length is 16 residues. The CDR3 loop is CAWIGTGTQKRYEQYF. CDR3 in DNA: TGTGCCTGGATCGGAACCGGGACCCAAAAGCGCTACGAGCAGTACTTC.

The gene calls are TRBV5-3 and TRBJ2-5; TRBD2 is a possible D gene (6 bases). TRBV5-3 is identified as an open reading frame with a role that is uncertain. Between the trimmed V and J ends, which lost 2 bases and 5 bases, there was a span of 19 bases. There are 16 residues in the CDR3. CDR3 region: CARSLEASLAYETQYF. CDR3 DNA sequence: TGTGCCAGAAGCTTAGAAGCATCCCTAGCGTATGAGACCCAGTACTTC.

V usage is TRBV14 and J usage is TRBJ2-5; D gene unclear. Germline V gene sequence: CDR1 SGHDN, CDR2 FVKESK. The CDR3 is made up of 13 amino acids. The V gene lost 4 bases and the J gene lost 4 bases, with 10 bases spanning the gap. The CDR3, as DNA: TGTGCCAGCAGCCCGGCAGGATTAGAGACCCAGTACTTC. Amino acids: CASSPAGLETQYF.

The rearrangement links TRBV5-6 to TRBJ2-7; D remains unclear. The germline V gene has CDR1 SGHDT and CDR2 YYEEEE. Trimming left V 4 bases short and J 2 bases short, with 13 bases between. The CDR3 has 14 amino acids. The CDR3: CASSPGPSPYEQYF. For the CDR3, the DNA is TGTGCCAGCAGCCCAGGACCGTCTCCCTACGAGCAGTACTTC.

This clone was found many times. This sequence joins TRBV28 and TRBJ1-2, with 7 bases identical to TRBD1. From germline, CDR1 is MDHEN and CDR2 SYDVKM. V was clipped by 7 bases and J by 4 bases; unmatched bases: 15. CDR3 size: 16 residues. CDR3 sequence: CASTTSPRGRVYGYTF. CDR3 nucleotides: TGTGCCAGCACCACCTCCCCGAGGGGGCGCGTCTATGGCTACACCTTC.

Notes on this clone: The same CDR3 also results from other DNA sequences found in this sample. The rearrangement links TRBV19 to TRBJ1-5, with 9 nucleotides matching TRBD1. The length of the CDR3 is 14 residues. CDR1 is LNHDA, CDR2 SQIVND, per germline (reference sequence). The V segment lost 4 bases and the J segment 7 bases; nucleotides outside the gene matches: 5. CDR3 sequence (DNA): TGTGCCAGTAGTACGGGACAGGGTTACCAGCCCCAGCATTTT. This encodes CASSTGQGYQPQHF. Drawing the rest from reference TRBV19 and TRBJ1-5, the complete variable domain is DGGITQSPKYLFRKEGQNVTLSCEQNLNHDAMYWYRQDPGQGLRLIYYSQIVNDFQKGDIAEGYSVSREKKESFPLTVTSAQKNPTAFYLCASSTGQGYQPQHFGDGTRLSIL.

This clone has a handful of counts. V is TRBV28 and J is TRBJ2-1; the match to TRBD1 covers 8 bases. CDR1 and CDR2 from the germline V gene are MDHEN and SYDVKM. The V gene end was trimmed by 2 bases and the J gene end by 6 bases; junction bases not matched to a gene: 9. The CDR3 totals 16 residues. The CDR3 region has the DNA TGTGCCAGCAGTTTAGAGCCGGGACAGGTGAGCAATGAGCAGTTCTTC. Translated: CASSLEPGQVSNEQFF.

This chain links TRBV27 with TRBJ2-1, with 11 bases lining up with TRBD2. V lost 6 bases, J lost 8 bases, and 9 bases stayed unmatched. The germline CDR1 and CDR2 sequences are MNHEY and SMNVEV (reference sequence). The CDR3 totals 15 residues. The CDR3 DNA sequence: TGTGCCAGCAGGGACCATAGCGGGAGGGCCGATGAGCAGTTCTTC. Its translation is CASRDHSGRADEQFF.

The rearrangement uses TRBV19 and TRBJ2-6, with TRBD1 matching 8 bases. Unmatched junction bases numbered 8, after V lost 9 bases and J lost 4 bases. CDR1 is LNHDA and CDR2 is SQIVND in the germline V gene (reference sequence). CDR3 length: 15 amino acids. The CDR3 DNA is TGTGCCAGCCGACAGCAGGGGGCGGGGGCCAACGTCCTGACTTTC. Translation: CASRQQGAGANVLTF.

This clone was recorded once. The chain couples TRBV6-5 to TRBJ2-5; 7 nucleotides agree with TRBD1. The V gene's germline CDR1 is MNHEY and CDR2 SVGAGI. The CDR3 contains 14 residues. J gave up 4 bases and V 6 bases, and 8 bases lay outside the gene matches. The CDR3 here is CASSKQTGRETQYF. CDR3 DNA: TGTGCCAGCAGCAAACAGACAGGGCGAGAGACCCAGTACTTC.

V and J are TRBV4-1 and TRBJ1-1; 7 positions agree with TRBD1. Per the germline V gene, CDR1 is MGHRA and CDR2 is YSYEKL. J gave up 11 bases and V 2 bases, and 14 bases lay outside the gene matches. The CDR3 has 15 amino acids. The CDR3 loop reads CASSQLGQRPGGAFF. The CDR3 nucleotides are TGCGCCAGCAGCCAACTGGGACAGAGACCGGGAGGGGCTTTCTTT.

This clone has at least ten counts. CDR3 nucleotide sequence: TGCGCCAGCAGCTTGTCGTCATACAGGGTCGGCTACACCTTC. This sequence encodes CASSLSSYRVGYTF. The J gene is TRBJ1-2, the V gene TRBV5-1; D perhaps matches TRBD1 (6 bases). The CDR3 is 14 residues long. Germline CDR1 and CDR2: SGHRS and YFSETQ. Trimming pared 1 base from V and 8 bases from J, leaving 15 bases between.